The TCR beta chain under discussion was sequenced for a study of cytomegalovirus exposure and HLA in healthy donors. Findings and limits, study-wide: Across donors, most TCRs were seen rarely, yet some public ones were widespread. A missense DCLRE1C variant was associated with V- and J-gene trimming of TCR beta chains in a later analysis, and an independent cohort replicated the association.

60 Vbeta and 13 Jbeta primers were used in PCR. Profiled with immunoSEQ multiplex PCR; TCRdb holds only in-frame clones, not every one. The sample has hundreds of thousands of clones; approximately 78% are singletons. Remarks on this clone: Its antigen is unknown.

Germline assignment: CDR1 SGHRS and CDR2 YFSETQ. V lost 2 bases and J lost 4, with 9 bases in between. The CDR3 has 13 residues. The chain has TRBV5-1 and TRBJ1-2; D perhaps matches TRBD1 (5 bases). The sequence was collected from a boy aged 10-17 years in good health and CMV-seronegative. What was sequenced was PBMCs. Written as DNA, the CDR3 is TGCGCCAGCAGCTTTGACAGCTCCTATGGCTACACCTTC. Translated: CASSFDSSYGYTF. The variable domain in full, with the rest retrieved from reference TRBV5-1 and TRBJ1-2, is KAGVTQTPRYLIKTRGQQVTLSCSPISGHRSVSWYQQTPGQGLQFLFEYFSETQRNKGNFPGRFSGRQFSNSRSEMNVSTLELGDSALYLCASSFDSSYGYTFGSGTRLTVV.